Below are 23 T cell receptor beta chains sequenced from a single sample in a study of patients and donors after allogeneic stem cell transplantation. TCRdb fed the RT-PCR reads into MiXCR, producing one record per CDR3 protein. This table holds more than 150,000 distinct CDR3 sequences, around two fifths found once. The material sequenced was blood, either unsorted or a sorted T cell fraction (not recorded which). These receptors all come from a human donor who was either an allogeneic HSCT recipient or a stem cell or donor lymphocyte infusion donor (not recorded which). It is not recorded whose cells these are; they may come from a transplant donor.

This clonotype was recorded only once. The rearrangement links TRBV6-2 or TRBV6-3 to TRBJ2-7; D uncertain. V lost 6 bases, J lost 3 bases, and 18 bases lay in between. CDR1 is MNHEY and CDR2 is SVGEGT in the germline V gene. CDR3 length: 15 amino acids. CDR3 protein: CASSPDTPRIYEQYF. The CDR3 bases are TGTGCCAGCAGCCCTGATACCCCAAGGATCTACGAGCAGTACTTC.

This clonotype turned up a few times. The chain couples TRBV12-3 or TRBV12-4 to TRBJ2-7; D tentatively reads TRBD1 or TRBD2 (5 bases each). V was cut by 3 bases and J by 3 bases, with 12 bases left in between. The CDR3 spans 14 residues. CDR3 nucleotides: TGTGCCAGCAGTTTTCATGGGGGTAACTACGAGCAGTACTTC. Residues: CASSFHGGNYEQYF.

Only a few counts were recorded for this clonotype. This chain connects TRBV12-3 or TRBV12-4 to TRBJ1-2; 7 bases map to TRBD1. The V segment lost 3 bases and the J segment 5 bases; nucleotides outside the gene matches: 9. The CDR3 covers 15 residues. The chain's CDR3 is CASSLRGLTAYGYTF. The CDR3 nucleotides read TGTGCCAGCAGTTTGAGGGGGCTCACCGCTTATGGCTACACCTTC.

This chain uses TRBV12-3 or TRBV12-4 with TRBJ2-1, with D perhaps being TRBD1 or TRBD2 (5 bases each). CDR3 length: 11 amino acids. The V end was cut by 8 bases, the J end by 8 bases, with 10 bases between. CDR3: CASARDDEQFF. The CDR3 coding sequence is TGTGCCAGCGCCAGGGACGATGAGCAGTTCTTC.

The chain carries TRBV20-1 and TRBJ1-1; possibly TRBD1 for D (5 bases). Trimming cost V 6 bases and J 0 bases, with 11 bases left between them. The CDR3 extends over 13 amino acids. The germline V gene encodes CDR1 DFQATT and CDR2 SNEGSKA (reference sequence). DNA for the CDR3: TGCAGTGCCTCAAGGACATTGAACACTGAAGCTTTCTTT. Translating it yields CSASRTLNTEAFF.

This clonotype was seen a few times. This rearrangement joins TRBV2 to TRBJ2-1; D remains ambiguous. Germline assignment: CDR1 SNHLY and CDR2 FYNNEI. Trimming left V 1 base short and J 0 bases short, with 7 bases between. The CDR3 runs 15 residues. The CDR3 nucleotides are TGTGCCAGCAGTGAAGTGGGCCTCTCCTACAATGAGCAGTTCTTC. Protein product: CASSEVGLSYNEQFF.

This chain joins TRBV6-2 or TRBV6-3 and TRBJ1-1; no reliable D call. Germline CDR1 and CDR2: MNHEY and SVGEGT. V gave up 2 bases and J gave up 6 bases, with 13 bases separating them. This CDR3 is built from 14 residues. For the CDR3, the DNA is TGTGCCAGCAGTTACGACGGGGTCAGAGCTGAAGCTTTCTTT. It yields the protein CASSYDGVRAEAFF.

The chain carries TRBV11-2 and TRBJ2-3; a possible D gene is TRBD2 (5 bases). Deletions cut 0 bases from V and 0 bases from J, with 10 bases between. Germline CDR1 and CDR2: SGHAT and FQNNGV. The CDR3 extends over 16 amino acids. The CDR3 sequence: CASSLDGTGSTDTQYF. The CDR3 DNA is TGTGCCAGCAGCTTAGATGGCACGGGAAGCACAGATACGCAGTATTTT.

The rearrangement uses TRBV20-1 and TRBJ2-6, with unresolved D. Trimming shortened V by 2 bases and J by 0 bases, and 20 bases separated the two germline ends. This CDR3 is built from 19 residues. Germline CDR1 and CDR2: DFQATT and SNEGSKA (reference sequence). The CDR3 nucleotides are TGCAGTGCTAGATCTTGGCCCATCTTCTGGAGCTCTGGGGCCAACGTCCTGACTTTC. Translating it yields CSARSWPIFWSSGANVLTF.

In its sample, this clonotype was seen a few times. The rearrangement uses TRBV12-3 or TRBV12-4 and TRBJ1-1, with 7 bases identical to TRBD1. V shed 5 bases, J shed 4 bases, and the junction held 10 bases outside the gene matches. This CDR3 has 15 residues. CDR3 in DNA: TGTGCCAGCAGTGCACCGACAGGGATTGGCACTGAAGCTTTCTTT. Translating it yields CASSAPTGIGTEAFF.

CDR3 residues: CASSLGQGWKNEQFF. The CDR3 DNA reads as TGTGCCAGCAGCTTAGGCCAGGGGTGGAAGAATGAGCAGTTCTTC. This chain links TRBV7-9 with TRBJ2-1; D is possibly TRBD1 (6 bases). The germline gives CDR1 SEHNR, CDR2 FQNEAQ (reference sequence). The CDR3 sequence is 15 residues long. Trimming left V 1 base short and J 7 bases short, with 14 bases between.

The V call is TRBV28, the J call TRBJ1-2, with unresolved D. The germline CDR1 and CDR2 sequences are MDHEN and SYDVKM. Between the trimmed V and J ends, which lost 5 bases and 3 bases, there was a span of 16 bases. This CDR3 contains 15 residues. The CDR3 DNA sequence: TGTGCCAGCAGTCTTCCCTCGGGCGGCGACTATGGCTACACCTTC. It encodes CASSLPSGGDYGYTF.

The chain carries TRBV7-9 and TRBJ2-7; D possibly corresponds to TRBD1 (6 bases). CDR1 and CDR2 (germline): SEHNR, FQNEAQ (reference sequence). CDR3 length equals 15 residues. V gave up 4 bases and J gave up 7 bases, with 20 bases separating them. CDR3 residues: CASSSPDRPTQEQYF. The CDR3 DNA is TGTGCCAGCAGCTCCCCGGACAGACCTACCCAAGAGCAGTACTTC.

V usage is TRBV6-5 and J usage is TRBJ1-1, with D maybe TRBD1 (6 bases). The V and J ends lost 10 bases and 4 bases respectively, with 13 bases between them. Germline V CDR1 and CDR2: MNHEY, SVGAGI. This CDR3 region has 12 residues. CDR3: CATGLQGTEAFF. DNA of the CDR3: TGTGCCACGGGACTACAGGGCACTGAAGCTTTCTTT.

The genes are TRBV9 and TRBJ2-2; D is ambiguous. This CDR3 region has 17 residues. With 0 bases removed from V and 2 bases from J, the gap between germline ends came to 14 bases. CDR1 and CDR2 (germline): SGDLS, YYNGEE. CDR3 sequence (DNA): TGTGCCAGCAGCGTAGTCGCAGGCCTATTAAACACCGGGGAGCTGTTTTTT. Amino acids: CASSVVAGLLNTGELFF.

In its sample, this clonotype was seen once. V is TRBV5-1 and J is TRBJ2-7; TRBD1 matches at 7 bases. The ends lost 4 bases at V and 5 bases at J; junction bases unmatched: 6. Germline V lookup: CDR1 SGHRS, CDR2 YFSETQ. The CDR3 contains 13 residues. The CDR3 sequence: CASSPDRTNEQYF. The CDR3 coding sequence is TGCGCCAGCAGCCCGGACAGGACCAACGAGCAGTACTTC.

This clonotype showed up just a few times. This chain connects TRBV13 to TRBJ2-7; the D is unclear. V dropped 5 bases and J dropped 2 bases, with 7 bases sitting between them. Germline V CDR1 and CDR2: PRHDT, FYEKMQ (reference sequence). The CDR3 loop spans 12 amino acids. CDR3 sequence reads: CASSERTYEQYF. CDR3 in DNA: TGTGCCAGCAGCGAGCGAACCTACGAGCAGTACTTC.

The genes are TRBV29-1 and TRBJ1-1; 9 bases agree with TRBD1. Trimming removed 7 bases from V and 3 bases from J; junction bases left unmatched: 6. CDR1 is SQVTM, CDR2 ANQGSEA, per germline. The CDR3 extends over 13 amino acids. CDR3 bases: TGCAGCGGGACAGGGGCGGGGGACACTGAAGCTTTCTTT. Protein product: CSGTGAGDTEAFF.

This clonotype has just a few counts. The rearrangement uses TRBV20-1 and TRBJ2-1; the D gene is possibly TRBD2 (5 bases). This CDR3 contains 17 residues. CDR1 and CDR2 from the germline V gene are DFQATT and SNEGSKA (reference sequence). The V gene lost 5 bases and the J gene lost 0 bases, with 20 bases spanning the gap. The CDR3: CSALIPGYAISYNEQFF. The CDR3 nucleotides read TGCAGTGCTCTCATACCGGGATATGCCATCTCCTACAATGAGCAGTTCTTC.

The V gene is TRBV7-8, the J gene TRBJ2-1; the match to TRBD2 covers 11 bases. Germline values: CDR1 SGHVS, CDR2 FQNEAQ. This CDR3 has 18 residues. Trimming cost V 5 bases and J 6 bases; bases outside gene matches: 15. DNA of the CDR3: TGTGCCAGCAGCGCTCGGGGAGTAGCGGGAGGGGGTGGCAATGAGCAGTTCTTC. Its translation is CASSARGVAGGGGNEQFF.

The CDR3 sequence: CASSDSTDHTGELFF. CDR3 sequence (DNA): TGTGCCAGCAGTGACTCGACAGATCACACCGGGGAGCTGTTTTTT. This chain joins TRBV6-4 and TRBJ2-2; possibly TRBD1 for D (5 bases). The germline gives CDR1 MRHNA, CDR2 SNTAGT. CDR3 length: 15 residues. V was cut by 0 bases and J by 3 bases, with 8 bases left in between.

The V gene is TRBV7-9, the J gene TRBJ2-1; TRBD1 matches 10 bases. CDR1 is SEHNR, CDR2 FQNEAQ, per germline (reference sequence). The CDR3 consists of 15 residues. V shed 6 bases and J 6 bases; nucleotides not matched to a gene: 8. The CDR3 region is CASSFPGQGVNEQFF. DNA of the CDR3: TGTGCCAGCAGTTTCCCCGGACAGGGGGTCAATGAGCAGTTCTTC.

This clonotype was seen a few times. V and J are TRBV5-1 and TRBJ1-2; possible D gene TRBD1, 6 bases. The CDR3 is made up of 15 amino acids. Germline V gene sequence: CDR1 SGHRS, CDR2 YFSETQ. The V and J ends lost 7 bases and 4 bases respectively, with 20 bases between them. The CDR3 region has the DNA TGCGCCAGCCGCACAAGGACAGAAACGACCTATGGCTACACCTTC. Encoded protein: CASRTRTETTYGYTF.